Listed here are 10 T cell receptor beta chains from one sample, sequenced in a study of CD8+ T cells in alopecia areata. Treatment indicated: oral pan-JAK inhibitor, 5-10 mg twice daily. After isolation, RNA underwent reverse transcription to generate cDNA as the sequencing template. Generated by immunoSEQ multiplex PCR, the TCRdb table keeps only in-frame clones and is missing some. The sample includes fewer than 250,000 clones, around two fifths of them seen just once. Sequences were derived from CD4+ T cells sorted from blood, sampled between weeks 30 and 35, from a patient treated with tofacitinib. These receptor sequences come from a human donor with alopecia areata.

This clone was seen only a few times. CDR3 nucleotide sequence: TGTGCCTGGAGTAGACAGGGCCACACTGAAGCTTTCTTT. Amino acids: CAWSRQGHTEAFF. The genes are TRBV30 and TRBJ1-1, with 7 positions matching TRBD1. The CDR3 runs to 13 residues. Germline V gives CDR1 GTSNPN, CDR2 SVGIG (reference sequence). V lost 2 bases to trimming and J lost 3 bases; unmatched junction nucleotides: 3.

Here the CDR3 DNA reads TGTGCCAGCAGTTACGGTAGGGATCAGCCCCAGCATTTT. Translation gives CASSYGRDQPQHF. This chain joins TRBV6-6 and TRBJ1-5; D unclear. Germline CDR1 MNHNY, CDR2 SVGAGI (reference sequence). Between the trimmed V and J ends, which lost 2 bases and 5 bases, there was a span of 7 bases. The CDR3 is made up of 13 amino acids.

This clone has just a few counts. J is TRBJ2-1 and V is TRBV7-2; 7 nucleotides line up with TRBD1. This CDR3 contains 15 residues. J lost 4 bases, V lost 3 bases, and 6 bases had no gene match. Germline CDR1 SGHTA, CDR2 FQGNSA. The CDR3: CASSFGQARYNEQFF. The DNA for the CDR3 is TGTGCCAGCAGCTTTGGACAGGCGAGATACAATGAGCAGTTCTTC.

This clone has only a few counts. The CDR3 nucleotides read TGCAGCGCGACAGAGAACACCGGGGAGCTGTTTTTT. The encoded protein is CSATENTGELFF. V is TRBV29-1 and J is TRBJ2-2, with D possibly TRBD1 on 5 matching bases. The V and J ends lost 7 bases and 1 base respectively, with 7 bases between them. Germline V lookup: CDR1 SQVTM, CDR2 ANQGSEA. The length of the CDR3 is 12 residues.

The rearrangement links TRBV29-1 to TRBJ2-3; 11 bases match TRBD1. V shed 2 bases and J 4 bases; nucleotides not matched to a gene: 5. This CDR3 comprises 15 residues. Germline V gene data show CDR1 as SQVTM and CDR2 as ANQGSEA. For the CDR3, the DNA is TGCAGCGTTGAATGGTGGACAGGGGGCGCAGATACGCAGTATTTT. Translating it yields CSVEWWTGGADTQYF.

V usage is TRBV29-1 and J usage is TRBJ2-7; 10 nucleotides match TRBD1. The CDR3 is 13 residues long. With V trimmed by 5 bases and J by 5 bases, 6 bases remained unmatched. Germline V lookup: CDR1 SQVTM, CDR2 ANQGSEA. In DNA, the CDR3 is TGCAGCGTTAGGGGACAGGGGATTGACGAGCAGTACTTC. Its translation: CSVRGQGIDEQYF.

The chain couples TRBV25-1 to TRBJ1-2; 7 bases fit TRBD1. The trim removed 6 bases at V and 3 bases at J, leaving 4 bases unmatched. CDR1 MGHDK and CDR2 SYGVNS come from the germline V gene. This CDR3 comprises 13 residues. The CDR3 sequence: CASRAGGDYGYTF. The CDR3 DNA is TGTGCCAGCAGGGCAGGGGGAGACTATGGCTACACCTTC.

The CDR3 nucleotides read TGCAGCGTTGAACGCAGGAGGAGGCCTGAAGCTTTCTTT. It yields the protein CSVERRRRPEAFF. This rearrangement joins TRBV29-1 to TRBJ1-1, with unresolved D. The CDR3 has 13 residues. CDR1 and CDR2 from the germline V gene are SQVTM and ANQGSEA. Trimming shortened V by 2 bases and J by 6 bases, and 13 bases separated the two germline ends.

V is TRBV11-2 and J is TRBJ1-1; no clear D gene. V lost 4 bases and J lost 3, with 9 bases in between. The CDR3 loop spans 13 amino acids. From germline, CDR1 is SGHAT and CDR2 FQNNGV. CDR3 amino acids: CASSSHGYTEAFF. The CDR3 DNA is TGTGCCAGCAGCTCTCACGGTTACACTGAAGCTTTCTTT. Complete variable domain (other parts from reference TRBV11-2 and TRBJ1-1): EAGVAQSPRYKIIEKRQSVAFWCNPISGHATLYWYQQILGQGPKLLIQFQNNGVVDDSQLPKDRFSAERLKGVDSTLKIQPAKLEDSAVYLCASSSHGYTEAFFGQGTRLTVV.

V is TRBV2 and J is TRBJ2-2; TRBD2 is a possible D gene (5 bases). The CDR3 has 16 residues. Germline V lookup: CDR1 SNHLY, CDR2 FYNNEI. V lost 6 bases and J 1 base, leaving 15 bases between the germline ends. The CDR3 nucleotides read TGTGCCAGCAGGGCGGGCTCCACGGGGAACACCGGGGAGCTGTTTTTT. Protein: CASRAGSTGNTGELFF.